The clone carrying this T cell receptor (beta chain) was seen a few times. The antigen is unknown. The CDR3 runs 16 residues. Germline CDR1 is DFQATT and CDR2 is SNEGSKA (reference sequence). The V and J ends lost 7 bases and 7 bases, in that order; junction bases with no gene match: 19. These data originate in a study of T-cell memory formation after mild COVID-19. Study summary: TCR clusters were mostly confined to one donor each.

The study's findings and limits: Mainly CM and EM harbored the contracting CD4+ clones; mainly EMRA harbored the CD8+ ones. Pre-infection memory already had some responding clones, implying cross-reactive memory joined. A balance of CD4 and CD8 characterized clones contracting day 15 to 85, whereas later expanders leaned CD4+.

TCRdb used MiXCR to reprocess the 5' RACE reads, holding one entry per CDR3 protein. The sample lists some 350,000 distinct CDR3 sequences, over 10% occurring once. This receptor was obtained from a man in his late teens or twenties who had mild COVID-19 (a few samples of this study predate the infection). Cell type and time point are not known. V and J are TRBV20-1 and TRBJ1-5; 7 bases are shared with TRBD1. The material sequenced was PBMCs or a T cell subset sorted from them (not recorded which). The CDR3 loop is CSDETPGQFKGQPQHF. Written as DNA, the CDR3 is TGCAGTGACGAAACTCCGGGACAGTTCAAGGGCCAGCCCCAGCATTTT.